The T cell receptor (beta chain) under discussion was sequenced for a study of PD-1 blockade in mismatch repair-deficient tumors. CDR1 SQVTM and CDR2 ANQGSEA come from the germline V gene. This CDR3 spans 14 amino acids. Produced via immunoSEQ multiplex PCR; TCRdb's table is partial and in-frame only. The table has around 30,000 clones, around 80% seen once. The source is an adult with mismatch repair-deficient cancer. The sequencing here drew on PBMCs, taken 6 weeks after starting pembrolizumab. The V and J genes are TRBV29-1 and TRBJ2-5; 11 bases align to TRBD1. Gene TRBJ2-7 matches the end of the DNA better, so the J call may be wrong. The CDR3 region has the DNA TGCAGCGTAACCGGGACAGGGGGCTCCTACGAGCAGTACTTC. Translated, it gives CSVTGTGGSYEQYF.